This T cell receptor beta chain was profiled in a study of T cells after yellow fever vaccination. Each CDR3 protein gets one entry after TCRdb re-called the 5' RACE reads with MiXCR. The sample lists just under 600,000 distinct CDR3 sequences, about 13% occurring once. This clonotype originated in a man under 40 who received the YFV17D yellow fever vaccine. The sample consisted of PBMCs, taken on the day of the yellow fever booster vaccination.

DNA of the CDR3: TGTGCCAGCCGGACAGGGGTCTACGAGCAGTACTTC. Encoded protein: CASRTGVYEQYF. The J gene is TRBJ2-7, the V gene TRBV6-6, with TRBD1 matching over 9 bases. Germline CDR1 reads MNHNY; CDR2 reads SVGAGI (reference sequence). The V segment lost 8 bases and the J segment 3 bases; nucleotides outside the gene matches: 2. CDR3 length equals 12 residues.